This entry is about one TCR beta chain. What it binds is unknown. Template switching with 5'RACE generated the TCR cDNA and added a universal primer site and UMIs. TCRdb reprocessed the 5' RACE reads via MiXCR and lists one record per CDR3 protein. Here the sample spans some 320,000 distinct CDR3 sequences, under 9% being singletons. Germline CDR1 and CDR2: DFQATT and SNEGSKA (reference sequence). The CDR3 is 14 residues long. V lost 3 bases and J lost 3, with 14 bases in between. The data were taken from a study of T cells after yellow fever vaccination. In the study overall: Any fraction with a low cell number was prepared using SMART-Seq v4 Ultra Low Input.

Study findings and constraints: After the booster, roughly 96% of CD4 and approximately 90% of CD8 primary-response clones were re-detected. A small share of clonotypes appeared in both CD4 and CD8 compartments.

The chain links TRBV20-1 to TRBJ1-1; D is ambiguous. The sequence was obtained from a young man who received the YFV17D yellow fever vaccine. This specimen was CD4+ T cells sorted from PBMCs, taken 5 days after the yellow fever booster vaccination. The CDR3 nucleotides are TGCAGTGCTAGGCGGCCCCTCCTGGACACTGAAGCTTTCTTT. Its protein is CSARRPLLDTEAFF.